This TCR beta chain was found in a study of human T cells and chemical hapten exposure (dated by TCRdb to the early 2020s). About the investigation overall: For sensitization, 2% DPC in acetone was applied to a roughly 2 cm by roughly 2 cm area of upper inner arm skin. Libraries were pooled for sequencing, and variation in per-sample TCR yields was attributed mainly to small differences in library volumes within the pool. Patch testing was done on the upper back using Finn chambers containing 0.01% DPC, and results were scored after 6 days according to International Contact Dermatitis Research Group standards. Patient blood was sampled pre-sensitization (week 0) and at 2, 6 and about 24 weeks after DPC sensitization. Most of the patients in the cohort were female, and the cohort covered alopecia areata with under or over 50% scalp involvement, alopecia totalis and alopecia universalis. Peripheral blood TCR repertoire changes were tracked in vivo in alopecia patients during primary and secondary sensitization to the hapten diphenylcyclopropenone (DPC). Throughout the study period of around 24 weeks, patients also received therapeutic DPC doses to the scalp every week. About 29 alopecia patients gave blood for TCR sequencing at one to four time points (pre-sensitization, 2, 6 and 24 weeks).

CDR1 and CDR2 (MNHEY, SMNVEV) derive from the germline V gene (reference sequence). The CDR3 goes from the cysteine to the phenylalanine over 15 residues. The only DNA kept is the CDR3, 45 bases in frame from the first base. V ends up 4 bases short and J 0 bases short, with an unmatched junction base count of 6. The intended sense of this specimen's time point label: patch test 1, 2 weeks after DPC sensitization. In the paper's terms, the treatment or condition label means: therapeutic diphenylcyclopropenone sensitization with weekly scalp DPC. At each patch-test visit, blood was drawn before the patch test was applied. To be eligible, patients had to be aged 18 to 70, diagnosed with alopecia and judged suitable for DPC therapy, while pregnant patients were excluded. Unfractionated whole blood was collected in Tempus Blood RNA tubes, and total RNA was extracted from that blood. The library relied on RACE. TCRdb names NextSeq 500 as the instrument used. Library preparation attached unique molecular identifiers to individual cDNA molecules for quantitative, reproducible TCR counting. For every blood RNA sample, sequencing covered both the TCR alpha and TCR beta chains. Per the original workflow: Samples had a median of roughly 98,000 TCRs, with a range from roughly 23,224 to 750,000. V, J and CDR3 annotation of the TCR reads was performed with the Decombinator software suite. Every sample was subsampled to the same number of TCRs (28,000) for the PS versus PT1 abundance plots. TCRs were defined as expanded if absent before sensitization and observed at least eight times at the 2-week time point. TCRdb passed the public sequencing reads through fastp at Q25 and MiXCR, retaining productive beta sequences. Rows are unified per CDR3 protein, each entry keeping the most common DNA and genes. Clone size and V and J calls follow TCRdb, not the original study. The sample table contains roughly 360,000 distinct CDR3 sequences; only one count was recorded for 4.8% of them. The ten largest clones capture 2% to 2.5% of the sample.

This clonotype was detected a few times. Its antigen is still unknown. The record has no base qualities; no much larger clone is one base away. What the research found in general, with its limitations: Significantly more large CDR3 similarity clusters were formed by expanded TCRs than by pre-sensitization or healthy control sets, consistent with antigen-driven responses. DPC sensitization did not change how many TCRs were above 1 in 1000 frequency, and no evidence was found of alterations in global repertoire structure. The number of PT1 expanded TCRs positively correlated with patch test score, significant at thresholds 8, 16 and 32 but not 4. All patients had alopecia, a presumed autoimmune disease, so their immune response might differ from that of healthy individuals. Repeated subsampling changed both the strength of the expansion versus patch-test correlation and the threshold at which the correlation became significant.

This TCR was recovered from a woman aged 45 to 65 with alopecia areata. Some clones in this sample may be carry-over from other donors' samples. The chain links TRBV27 with TRBJ2-7; TRBD2 lines up with 7 middle nucleotides. The sample consisted of whole blood, taken in connection with sensitization to the hapten diphenylcyclopropenone (DPC). At the DNA level, the sequence is TGTGCCAGCAGTTCGAGGCGGGGGAGCTCCTACGAGCAGTACTTC. Translated, it reads CASSSRRGSSYEQYF.